A single sample is the source of the 31 T cell receptor beta chains below, sequenced in a study of TIL therapy for anti-PD-1-resistant metastatic lung cancer. Time point: pre-treatment sample, taken before nivolumab and TIL therapy. The libraries were made with immunoSEQ v3. Some clones are missing from TCRdb's copy, which holds only in-frame ones; the method was immunoSEQ multiplex PCR. This sample has 57,000 or so clones, with over 75% found just once. The specimen was blood, collected at baseline. Source of these receptors: a person between 25 and 80 years old with non-small cell lung cancer.

The chain links TRBV27 to TRBJ2-7; D might be TRBD1 (6 bases). V dropped 4 bases and J dropped 0 bases, with 10 bases sitting between them. The CDR3 spans 14 residues. From germline, CDR1 is MNHEY and CDR2 SMNVEV (reference sequence). The CDR3 bases are TGTGCCAGCAGTTCGGACAGCGACTCCTACGAGCAGTACTTC. Protein sequence: CASSSDSDSYEQYF.

CDR3 in DNA: TGCGCCAGCAGCCAAGACCCTCCCGGGGAGCTGTTTTTT. Translation: CASSQDPPGELFF. J is TRBJ2-2 and V is TRBV4-1; D remains unclear. The V end lost 0 bases, the J end lost 6 bases, and 5 bases lay between the germline ends. The CDR3 runs to 13 residues. Germline V CDR1 and CDR2: MGHRA, YSYEKL.

This sequence joins TRBV28 and TRBJ1-2; D call uncertain. Trimming removed 3 bases from V and 2 bases from J, with 13 bases in between. CDR3 length: 15 amino acids. CDR1 and CDR2 (germline): MDHEN, SYDVKM. The CDR3 bases are TGTGCCAGCAGTTTTGTTCGGGGTGTAAACTATGGCTACACCTTC. Translating gives CASSFVRGVNYGYTF.

The chain combines TRBV10-3 with TRBJ2-4; 9 bases agree with TRBD1. V was clipped by 0 bases and J by 12 bases; unmatched bases: 3. The CDR3 loop spans 13 amino acids. CDR1 is ENHRY, CDR2 SYGVKD, per germline. The CDR3 is CAISESGTGSQYF. CDR3 nucleotides: TGTGCCATCAGTGAGTCAGGGACAGGGTCTCAGTACTTC.

This clone was seen just once. V usage is TRBV25-1 and J usage is TRBJ2-3; TRBD2 aligns across 7 bases. The CDR3 spans 17 residues. Germline CDR1 MGHDK, CDR2 SYGVNS. Trimming took 5 bases from V and 4 from J; bases not matched to a gene: 15. The CDR3 DNA follows: TGTGCCAGCAGTCCACCCATTGGGGGGGAGGGAGCAGATACGCAGTATTTT. As protein: CASSPPIGGEGADTQYF.

The V call is TRBV7-9, the J call TRBJ1-6; 7 bases are shared with TRBD1. The CDR3 sequence is 13 residues long. Germline values: CDR1 SEHNR, CDR2 FQNEAQ (reference sequence). Unmatched junction bases numbered 3, after V lost 3 bases and J lost 10 bases. The CDR3 DNA reads TGTGCCAGCAGCTTGCAGGGGGACTCACCCCTCCACTTT. Translation: CASSLQGDSPLHF.

The rearrangement links TRBV7-9 to TRBJ1-3; the D is unclear. V was clipped by 6 bases and J by 0 bases, with 9 bases between them. This CDR3 has 14 amino acids. Germline values: CDR1 SEHNR, CDR2 FQNEAQ (reference sequence). The CDR3 region has the DNA TGTGCCAGCAGAAGGTGCCGCTCTGGAAACACCATATATTTT. Amino acid sequence: CASRRCRSGNTIYF.

This clone turned up a few times. The chain joins TRBV7-6 to TRBJ1-6; D is unresolved. The CDR3 has 15 residues. V gave up 1 base and J gave up 8 bases, with 12 bases separating them. The germline V gene encodes CDR1 SGHVS and CDR2 FNYEAQ. The CDR3 reads CASSLGRPNYSPLHF. The CDR3 region has the DNA TGTGCCAGCAGCTTAGGAAGACCGAACTATTCACCCCTCCACTTT. Looking up the rest from reference TRBV7-6 and TRBJ1-6 gives the full variable domain: GAGVSQSPRYKVTKRGQDVALRCDPISGHVSLYWYRQALGQGPEFLTYFNYEAQQDKSGLPNDRFSAERPEGSISTLTIQRTEQRDSAMYRCASSLGRPNYSPLHFGNGTRLTVT.

The rearrangement joins TRBV6-5 to TRBJ1-2; 7 bases are a match to TRBD1. The V and J ends lost 4 bases and 8 bases, in that order; junction bases with no gene match: 10. The CDR3 extends over 14 amino acids. The germline CDR1 and CDR2 sequences are MNHEY and SVGAGI. This CDR3 is CASSFGQGVSGYTF. The CDR3 DNA reads as TGTGCCAGCAGTTTTGGGCAGGGGGTAAGCGGCTACACCTTC.

This chain links TRBV30 with TRBJ1-5; TRBD1 matches 7 bases. CDR1 and CDR2 (germline): GTSNPN, SVGIG (reference sequence). CDR3 size: 16 residues. Losses at the gene ends were 1 base for V and 6 bases for J; bases not matched to a gene: 12. This CDR3 reads CAWSGDPQGRSQPQHF. CDR3 nucleotide sequence: TGTGCCTGGAGTGGGGACCCACAGGGGCGTAGTCAGCCCCAGCATTTT.

V gene TRBV6-2 or TRBV6-3 combines with J gene TRBJ1-2, with a possible D match to TRBD1 (5 bases). The CDR3 length is 15 residues. V dropped 2 bases and J dropped 4 bases, with 14 bases sitting between them. Germline CDR1 and CDR2: MNHEY and SVGEGT. The CDR3 here is CASSYQDRPSYGYTF. The CDR3 DNA reads TGTGCCAGCAGTTACCAAGACAGACCCTCCTATGGCTACACCTTC.

V gene TRBV2 combines with J gene TRBJ1-6, with D possibly TRBD1 on 6 matching bases. V was pared by 2 bases and J by 9 bases, with 11 bases between. Germline V gives CDR1 SNHLY, CDR2 FYNNEI. The CDR3 is 14 residues long. As DNA, the CDR3 is TGTGCCAGCAGTGAAACAGGGTATTCTTCACCCCTCCACTTT. Its protein product is CASSETGYSSPLHF.

The chain carries TRBV5-1 and TRBJ2-3, with 8 nucleotides matching TRBD1. The CDR3 is made up of 16 amino acids. Unmatched junction bases numbered 8, after V lost 4 bases and J lost 1 base. Germline V lookup: CDR1 SGHRS, CDR2 YFSETQ. The CDR3 coding sequence is TGCGCCAGCAGCACAGGGACAGGCCCCGGCACAGATACGCAGTATTTT. The encoded protein is CASSTGTGPGTDTQYF.

The chain couples TRBV7-2 to TRBJ2-7; 7 nucleotides align to TRBD2. Trimming removed 5 bases from V and 7 bases from J; junction bases left unmatched: 5. The CDR3 is 12 amino acids. Germline lookup yields CDR1 SGHTA and CDR2 FQGNSA. Here the CDR3 reads CASSELAREQYF. CDR3 nucleotide sequence: TGTGCCAGCAGCGAACTAGCGAGGGAGCAGTACTTC.

The CDR3 region has the DNA TGTGCCAGTAGTATGGAGGGCGTCGAGCAGTACTTC. It specifies CASSMEGVEQYF. The chain employs TRBV19 and TRBJ2-7; D may be TRBD2 (6 bases). The germline gives CDR1 LNHDA, CDR2 SQIVND (reference sequence). The V and J ends lost 3 bases and 6 bases respectively, with 9 bases between them. The CDR3 is 12 amino acids.

The chain has TRBV28 and TRBJ2-3, with 12 bases matching TRBD1. The CDR3 length is 15 residues. V was pared by 5 bases and J by 4 bases, with 4 bases of the junction left unmatched. The V gene's germline CDR1 is MDHEN and CDR2 SYDVKM. In nucleotides, the CDR3 is TGTGCCAGCAGTATGGGGACAGGGGGCGCAGATACGCAGTATTTT. Translation gives CASSMGTGGADTQYF. The variable domain in full, with the rest retrieved from reference TRBV28 and TRBJ2-3, is DVKVTQSSRYLVKRTGEKVFLECVQDMDHENMFWYRQDPGLGLRLIYFSYDVKMKEKGDIPEGYSVSREKKERFSLILESASTNQTSMYLCASSMGTGGADTQYFGPGTRLTVL.

The V gene is TRBV27, the J gene TRBJ1-6; D is undetermined. The CDR3 contains 14 residues. Germline V gene lookup returns CDR1 MNHEY and CDR2 SMNVEV (reference sequence). V was shortened by 3 bases and J by 4 bases, with 7 bases between the two germline ends. The CDR3 sequence is CASSFEVYNSPLHF. As DNA, the CDR3 is TGTGCCAGCAGTTTCGAGGTATATAATTCACCCCTCCACTTT.

The chain employs TRBV19 and TRBJ2-1; TRBD1 matches at 8 bases. The J segment lost 0 bases and the V segment lost 5 bases, leaving 6 bases of the junction unmatched. Germline-derived CDR1 and CDR2 are LNHDA and SQIVND (reference sequence). This CDR3 has 16 amino acids. Written as DNA, the CDR3 is TGTGCCAGTAGTTCAACCGGGACAGGCTCCTACAATGAGCAGTTCTTC. This gives the protein CASSSTGTGSYNEQFF.

The gene calls are TRBV7-9 and TRBJ1-3, with 7 bases lining up with TRBD1. The CDR3 has 14 residues. CDR1 SEHNR and CDR2 FQNEAQ come from the germline V gene (reference sequence). V gave up 5 bases and J gave up 9 bases; unmatched junction bases: 10. The CDR3 nucleotides read TGTGCCAGCAGCCCTGGACAGGTTTATTCCACCATATATTTT. Amino acid sequence: CASSPGQVYSTIYF.

This sequence joins TRBV3-1 (or the pseudogene TRBV3-2) and TRBJ2-4; D unresolved. CDR1 and CDR2 (germline): LGHDT, YNNKEL (reference sequence). V lost 1 base and J 0 bases, leaving 16 bases between the germline ends. This CDR3 is 18 amino acids long. The chain's CDR3 is CASSQVSARVIAKNIQYF. The CDR3, as DNA: TGTGCCAGCAGCCAAGTTTCTGCTAGGGTCATAGCCAAAAACATTCAGTACTTC.

V and J are TRBV7-9 and TRBJ2-7; no reliable D call. Germline-derived CDR1 and CDR2 are SEHNR and FQNEAQ (reference sequence). V lost 3 bases, J lost 6 bases, and 15 bases lay in between. CDR3 length: 14 amino acids. CDR3 nucleotides: TGTGCCAGCAGCTTGCTCCCCCAATCAGGCGAGCAGTACTTC. Amino acid sequence: CASSLLPQSGEQYF.

The chain joins TRBV19 to TRBJ2-2; D tentatively fits TRBD1 or TRBD2 (5 bases each). CDR1 and CDR2 from the germline V gene are LNHDA and SQIVND (reference sequence). There are 15 residues in the CDR3. V dropped 3 bases and J dropped 6 bases, with 14 bases sitting between them. CDR3 nucleotides: TGTGCCAGTAGTATTGCCCTCCCGGGGCCCGGGGAGCTGTTTTTT. It encodes CASSIALPGPGELFF.

The chain is built from TRBV30 and TRBJ2-3, with D possibly matching TRBD1 (5 bases). Looked up from germline, CDR1 is GTSNPN and CDR2 is SVGIG (reference sequence). The CDR3 covers 15 residues. V was cut by 2 bases and J by 5 bases, with 17 bases left in between. The CDR3 is CAWSSPRDRKDTQYF. CDR3 nucleotides: TGTGCCTGGAGTAGTCCCAGGGATCGGAAAGATACGCAGTATTTT. The variable domain in full, completed from reference TRBV30 and TRBJ2-3, reads SQTIHQWPATLVQPVGSPLSLECTVEGTSNPNLYWYRQAAGRGLQLLFYSVGIGQISSEVPQNLSASRPQDRQFILSSKKLLLSDSGFYLCAWSSPRDRKDTQYFGPGTRLTVL.

This clone was detected a few times. CDR3 bases: TGTGCCAGCAGCTCCCCCCCGCCGGGGCGCGATTATGGCTACACCTTC. Protein product: CASSSPPPGRDYGYTF. The chain is built from TRBV7-3 and TRBJ1-2; D may be TRBD1 (5 bases). Per germline, CDR1 SGHTA and CDR2 FQGTGA. The CDR3 consists of 16 residues. The V end lost 4 bases, the J end lost 5 bases, and 20 bases lay between the germline ends. Together with reference TRBV7-3 and TRBJ1-2, the CDR3 gives the full variable domain: GAGVSQTPSNKVTEKGKYVELRCDPISGHTALYWYRQSLGQGPEFLIYFQGTGAADDSGLPNDRFFAVRPEGSVSTLKIQRTERGDSAVYLCASSSPPPGRDYGYTFGSGTRLTVV.

V and J are TRBV18 and TRBJ2-1; weak D call: TRBD2 (5 bases). V lost 3 bases to trimming and J lost 9 bases, with 9 bases between them. CDR3 size: 12 residues. Germline CDR1 KGHSH, CDR2 LQKENI. The CDR3 here is CASSPSGIEQFF. In nucleotides, the CDR3 is TGTGCCAGCTCACCGTCGGGGATTGAGCAGTTCTTC.

This chain joins TRBV6-1 and TRBJ1-5; D remains ambiguous. This CDR3 is built from 15 residues. Trimming removed 3 bases from V and 1 base from J, with 10 bases in between. CDR1 and CDR2 from the germline V gene are MNHNS and SASEGT. CDR3 coding DNA: TGTGCCAGCAGTGAGTTCCGAGGCAGCAATCAGCCCCAGCATTTT. It translates to CASSEFRGSNQPQHF.

This clone has a single count. The V call is TRBV5-1, the J call TRBJ2-5; the match to TRBD2 covers 13 bases. Trimming removed 4 bases from V and 4 bases from J; junction bases left unmatched: 13. This CDR3 has 18 amino acids. CDR1 and CDR2 (germline): SGHRS, YFSETQ. The CDR3 spells CASSTGTSGTRLGETQYF. Written as DNA, the CDR3 is TGCGCCAGCAGCACTGGGACTAGCGGGACCCGTTTGGGAGAGACCCAGTACTTC.

This sequence joins TRBV29-1 and TRBJ1-1; D gene ambiguous. This CDR3 region has 13 residues. Germline CDR1 and CDR2: SQVTM and ANQGSEA. V lost 4 bases and J lost 0, with 9 bases in between. The CDR3 is CSVAETVNTEAFF. The CDR3 nucleotides are TGCAGCGTTGCGGAAACAGTGAACACTGAAGCTTTCTTT.

The chain recombines TRBV7-9 with TRBJ1-3, with D hard to call. The CDR3 has 16 amino acids. Between the trimmed V and J ends, which lost 3 bases and 2 bases, there was a span of 14 bases. CDR1 is SEHNR, CDR2 FQNEAQ, per germline (reference sequence). The CDR3 is CASSFSRDLTGNTIYF. The CDR3 region has the DNA TGTGCCAGCAGCTTTAGCCGCGACCTAACTGGAAACACCATATATTTT.

V gene TRBV10-3 combines with J gene TRBJ1-2; 7 bases line up with TRBD1. The CDR3 loop spans 12 amino acids. Unmatched junction bases numbered 8, after V lost 10 bases and J lost 6 bases. Germline CDR1 reads ENHRY; CDR2 reads SYGVKD. This chain's CDR3 is CATRNRGDGYTF. In DNA, the CDR3 is TGTGCCACCCGAAACAGGGGTGATGGCTACACCTTC.

The J gene is TRBJ1-1, the V gene TRBV5-1, with a weak D call TRBD1 (5 bases). Looked up from germline, CDR1 is SGHRS and CDR2 is YFSETQ. The CDR3 consists of 15 residues. Trimming left V 0 bases short and J 0 bases short, with 9 bases between. CDR3: CASSLAGGLNTEAFF. The CDR3 DNA reads TGCGCCAGCAGCTTGGCCGGGGGATTGAACACTGAAGCTTTCTTT. Based on the CDR3 plus reference TRBV5-1 and TRBJ1-1, the full variable domain is KAGVTQTPRYLIKTRGQQVTLSCSPISGHRSVSWYQQTPGQGLQFLFEYFSETQRNKGNFPGRFSGRQFSNSRSEMNVSTLELGDSALYLCASSLAGGLNTEAFFGQGTRLTVV.